A single sample gave rise to the 2 T cell receptor beta chains below, sequenced in a study of cytomegalovirus exposure and HLA in healthy donors. PCR was performed using 60 Vbeta and 13 Jbeta primers. TCRdb's table, derived via immunoSEQ multiplex PCR, lists solely in-frame clones and lacks some. The sample contains about 160,000 clones, 87% of which appear only once. Sample: PBMCs. The receptors here all came from a woman aged 30 to 39 in good health and CMV-seronegative.

The rearrangement uses TRBV28 and TRBJ2-5; 9 bases agree with TRBD1. Germline lookup yields CDR1 MDHEN and CDR2 SYDVKM. The CDR3 length is 16 residues. With V trimmed by 4 bases and J by 11 bases, 17 bases remained unmatched. The CDR3 sequence is CASSSTGTGLVWEQYF. CDR3 nucleotide sequence: TGTGCCAGCAGTTCTACCGGGACAGGGCTGGTTTGGGAGCAGTACTTC.

The chain carries TRBV6-1 and TRBJ1-3; no firm D call. Germline-derived CDR1 and CDR2 are MNHNS and SASEGT. V lost 3 bases and J 8 bases, leaving 5 bases between the germline ends. CDR3 length: 11 residues. The CDR3 region has the DNA TGTGCCAGCAGTGAGGCCTACACCATATATTTT. It is translated as CASSEAYTIYF.